Sequencing of this TCR beta chain was carried out in a study of human thymus T cells. Resections were taken during corrective heart surgery, and the thymus tissue came from these. Clones were read by immunoSEQ multiplex PCR, and TCRdb kept only the in-frame ones, dropping some. The sample yields around 120,000 clones, just under 95% seen once. The sequence was collected from a boy under three years old with a congenital heart defect but otherwise immunologically healthy. The sample was thymus tissue.

The CDR3 loop reads CASGEGKKTQYF. CDR3 DNA sequence: TGTGCCAGCGGGGAGGGCAAAAAGACCCAGTACTTC. This chain connects TRBV7-9 to TRBJ2-5; 7 nucleotides align to TRBD2. Trimming at V came to 8 bases and at J to 6 bases, leaving 6 bases not matched to a gene. Germline loops: CDR1 SEHNR, CDR2 FQNEAQ (reference sequence). This CDR3 contains 12 residues.